This T cell receptor (beta chain) appears in the sequencing data of a study of T cells in Graves' hyperthyroidism and ophthalmopathy. Patients with uncontrolled infections, other autoimmune diseases, pregnancy or lactation were excluded. The CDR3 regions of TCR beta were amplified from RNA transcripts. HTBI primers drove first-round RT-PCR of the TCR CDR3. TCRdb independently ran MiXCR on the multiplex PCR reads; one entry per CDR3 protein. The sample includes about 600,000 distinct CDR3 sequences, 16% of them seen just once. Germline CDR1 SGHRS, CDR2 YFSETQ. The CDR3 has 14 amino acids. V lost 2 bases, J lost 5 bases, and 11 bases lay in between.

V and J are TRBV5-1 and TRBJ2-1, with TRBD1 as a possible D gene (6 bases). Sequenced input: blood. The source of this sequence is a woman between 40 and 50 years old with Graves' ophthalmopathy. CDR3 loop: CASSFGQSHNEQFF. CDR3 in DNA: TGCGCCAGCAGCTTCGGACAGAGCCACAATGAGCAGTTCTTC. The complete variable domain, with remaining parts taken from reference TRBV5-1 and TRBJ2-1, reads KAGVTQTPRYLIKTRGQQVTLSCSPISGHRSVSWYQQTPGQGLQFLFEYFSETQRNKGNFPGRFSGRQFSNSRSEMNVSTLELGDSALYLCASSFGQSHNEQFFGPGTRLTVL.